The clone carrying this T cell receptor (beta chain) was recorded many times. Its cognate antigen is unknown. The data belong to a study of blood T cells in healthy people across ages. A second PCR, run for about 7 to 11 cycles, used a sample-barcoded 5' primer plus a J-beta primer mix. TCRdb analysed the 5' RACE reads with MiXCR anew, one entry per CDR3 protein. This table holds hundreds of thousands of distinct CDR3 sequences, about 48% found once. Germline CDR1 SGHNT, CDR2 YENEEA. The CDR3 length is 13 residues. Trimming cost V 5 bases and J 3 bases; bases outside gene matches: 3. Each donor had ten milliliters of peripheral blood drawn. Regarding the study as a whole: TCR beta diversity tracked closely with naive T cell percentage.

This chain uses TRBV11-3 with TRBJ1-2, with TRBD1 matching 7 bases. Sequences were obtained from blood. The source is a man younger than 45 in good health. The CDR3 sequence: CASSPTGDYGYTF. CDR3 nucleotide sequence: TGTGCCAGCAGCCCAACAGGGGACTATGGCTACACCTTC. The variable domain in full, completed from reference TRBV11-3 and TRBJ1-2, reads EAGVVQSPRYKIIEKKQPVAFWCNPISGHNTLYWYLQNLGQGPELLIRYENEEAVDDSQLPKDRFSAERLKGVDSTLKIQPAELGDSAVYLCASSPTGDYGYTFGSGTRLTVV.